Listed below are T cell receptor beta chains from one sample, sequenced in a study of blood T cell repertoires in COVID-19. Libraries were prepared by immunoSEQ multiplex PCR; TCRdb keeps only in-frame clonotypes and omits some of them. The sample has approximately 58,000 clones, about 93% seen once. Source material: peripheral blood. The source of these receptors is a woman of 80 years or more with active COVID-19. The CDR3 runs from the conserved cysteine through the conserved F or W. The D gene is left open where the match is weak. Not all rows give a size; the values are once, few, many and, for expanded clones, a class.

j_call: TRBJ2-1
clone_size: .
d_call: .
v_call: TRBV28
cdr3_aa: CASRDFRSYNEQFF
cdr3_nt: TGTGCCAGCAGGGACTTTAGGTCCTACAATGAGCAGTTCTTC

j_call: TRBJ2-5
clone_size: .
d_call: .
v_call: TRBV5-8
cdr3_aa: CASSVGAWTEQETQYF
cdr3_nt: TGTGCCAGCAGCGTGGGCGCTTGGACAGAACAAGAGACCCAGTACTTC

j_call: TRBJ2-3
clone_size: .
d_call: .
v_call: TRBV6-5
cdr3_aa: CASRSLGTTDTQYF
cdr3_nt: TGTGCCAGCAGAAGCCTGGGCACCACAGATACGCAGTATTTT

j_call: TRBJ1-5
clone_size: .
d_call: .
v_call: TRBV5-1
cdr3_aa: CASSLTGVGNQPQHF
cdr3_nt: TGCGCCAGCAGCTTGACGGGGGTAGGCAATCAGCCCCAGCATTTT

j_call: TRBJ2-3
clone_size: .
d_call: TRBD2
v_call: TRBV7-2
cdr3_aa: CATSTSGTPTDTQYF
cdr3_nt: TGTGCCACCTCGACTAGCGGGACTCCCACAGATACGCAGTATTTT

j_call: TRBJ2-7
clone_size: .
d_call: TRBD2
v_call: TRBV6-6
cdr3_aa: CASSRELADEQYF
cdr3_nt: TGTGCCAGCAGCCGCGAACTAGCGGATGAGCAGTACTTC

j_call: TRBJ1-4
clone_size: .
d_call: .
v_call: TRBV19
cdr3_aa: CASSRRGGNEKLFF
cdr3_nt: TGTGCCAGTAGTCGGAGGGGGGGAAATGAAAAACTGTTTTTT

j_call: TRBJ1-6
clone_size: .
d_call: .
v_call: TRBV6-5
cdr3_aa: CASRGQGTSPLHF
cdr3_nt: TGTGCCAGCAGGGGTCAGGGAACTTCACCCCTCCACTTT

j_call: TRBJ1-6
clone_size: .
d_call: .
v_call: TRBV6-5
cdr3_aa: CASSQGSAFNSPLHF
cdr3_nt: TGTGCCAGCAGCCAGGGAAGTGCGTTTAATTCACCCCTCCACTTT

j_call: TRBJ1-5
clone_size: .
d_call: TRBD1
v_call: TRBV10-3
cdr3_aa: CAISGGGQGNQPQHF
cdr3_nt: TGTGCCATCAGTGGGGGGGGACAGGGCAATCAGCCCCAGCATTTT

j_call: TRBJ2-1
clone_size: .
d_call: TRBD1
v_call: TRBV2
cdr3_aa: CACKGTGNYNEQFF
cdr3_nt: TGTGCCTGCAAAGGGACAGGAAACTACAATGAGCAGTTCTTC

j_call: TRBJ2-7
clone_size: few
d_call: .
v_call: TRBV9
cdr3_aa: CASSVGTGQLGEQYF
cdr3_nt: TGTGCCAGCAGCGTAGGCACCGGACAGTTGGGGGAGCAGTACTTC

j_call: TRBJ2-2
clone_size: once
d_call: TRBD2
v_call: TRBV7-2
cdr3_aa: CASSLAPAGGRGNTGELFF
cdr3_nt: TGTGCCAGCAGCTTAGCCCCAGCGGGAGGAAGGGGAAACACCGGGGAGCTGTTTTTT

j_call: TRBJ1-2
clone_size: .
d_call: .
v_call: TRBV28
cdr3_aa: CASKPGFVYGYTF
cdr3_nt: TGTGCCAGCAAACCAGGCTTTGTCTATGGCTACACCTTC

j_call: TRBJ2-5
clone_size: .
d_call: TRBD2
v_call: TRBV5-3
cdr3_aa: CARSPWMAGGPKETQYF
cdr3_nt: TGTGCCAGAAGTCCCTGGATGGCGGGGGGGCCAAAAGAGACCCAGTACTTC

j_call: TRBJ1-4
clone_size: .
d_call: .
v_call: TRBV28
cdr3_aa: CASRRLPGGEKLFF
cdr3_nt: TGTGCCAGCAGGCGACTCCCCGGGGGTGAAAAACTGTTTTTT

j_call: TRBJ2-3
clone_size: .
d_call: .
v_call: TRBV28
cdr3_aa: CASRQGTDTQYF
cdr3_nt: TGTGCCAGCAGACAAGGCACAGATACGCAGTATTTT

j_call: TRBJ1-6
clone_size: .
d_call: .
v_call: TRBV28
cdr3_aa: CASRGGDGANSPLHF
cdr3_nt: TGTGCCAGCAGGGGGGGGGACGGTGCTAATTCACCCCTCCACTTT

j_call: TRBJ1-5
clone_size: .
d_call: .
v_call: TRBV6-5
cdr3_aa: CASSYSTEPMEPQHF
cdr3_nt: TGTGCCAGCAGTTACTCGACAGAGCCCATGGAGCCCCAGCATTTT

j_call: TRBJ2-3
clone_size: .
d_call: .
v_call: TRBV29-1
cdr3_aa: CSVDLGGATDTQYF
cdr3_nt: TGCAGCGTTGACTTAGGGGGGGCTACAGATACGCAGTATTTT

j_call: TRBJ1-5
clone_size: few
d_call: .
v_call: TRBV5-1
cdr3_aa: CASSPRPNQPQHF
cdr3_nt: TGCGCCAGCAGCCCGCGGCCCAATCAGCCCCAGCATTTT

j_call: TRBJ2-3
clone_size: .
d_call: .
v_call: TRBV5-4
cdr3_aa: CASSTPQGRTDTQYF
cdr3_nt: TGTGCCAGCAGCACTCCCCAGGGGCGCACAGATACGCAGTATTTT

j_call: TRBJ1-4
clone_size: once
d_call: TRBD1
v_call: TRBV6-5
cdr3_aa: CASRTGVDEKLFF
cdr3_nt: TGTGCCAGCCGTACAGGGGTAGATGAAAAACTGTTTTTT

j_call: TRBJ2-3
clone_size: .
d_call: TRBD1
v_call: TRBV9
cdr3_aa: CASSVGQGQIGTDTQYF
cdr3_nt: TGTGCCAGCAGCGTAGGACAGGGTCAGATTGGCACAGATACGCAGTATTTT

j_call: TRBJ1-2
clone_size: .
d_call: .
v_call: TRBV11-3
cdr3_aa: CASSLGYRYGYTF
cdr3_nt: TGTGCCAGCAGCTTAGGTTACAGGTATGGCTACACCTTC

j_call: TRBJ1-2
clone_size: .
d_call: .
v_call: TRBV3-1/TRBV3-2
cdr3_aa: CASSQLRGGGYGYTF
cdr3_nt: TGTGCCAGCAGCCAACTGAGGGGGGGCGGCTATGGCTACACCTTC

j_call: TRBJ2-5
clone_size: .
d_call: TRBD2
v_call: TRBV5-4
cdr3_aa: CASSLELAGGQETQYF
cdr3_nt: TGTGCCAGCAGCTTGGAGCTAGCGGGAGGCCAAGAGACCCAGTACTTC

j_call: TRBJ2-1
clone_size: few
d_call: TRBD1
v_call: TRBV6-6
cdr3_aa: CASSYSGQGIDEQFF
cdr3_nt: TGTGCCAGCAGTTACTCGGGACAGGGTATCGATGAGCAGTTCTTC

j_call: TRBJ2-5
clone_size: .
d_call: .
v_call: TRBV6-6
cdr3_aa: CASSRGARETQYF
cdr3_nt: TGTGCCAGCAGTCGGGGGGCGAGGGAGACCCAGTACTTC

j_call: TRBJ2-2
clone_size: .
d_call: TRBD2
v_call: TRBV28
cdr3_aa: CASSLAGENTGELFF
cdr3_nt: TGTGCCAGCAGTTTAGCGGGAGAGAACACCGGGGAGCTGTTTTTT

j_call: TRBJ2-5
clone_size: .
d_call: .
v_call: TRBV7-9
cdr3_aa: CASSFRGSGEETQYF
cdr3_nt: TGTGCCAGCAGCTTTCGCGGGTCAGGGGAAGAGACCCAGTACTTC

j_call: TRBJ2-5
clone_size: .
d_call: TRBD1
v_call: TRBV4-1
cdr3_aa: CASSQDRTGEGQETQYF
cdr3_nt: TGCGCCAGCAGCCAAGACCGGACAGGAGAAGGTCAAGAGACCCAGTACTTC

j_call: TRBJ1-6
clone_size: .
d_call: .
v_call: TRBV23-1
cdr3_aa: CASSHLRVVDNSPLHF
cdr3_nt: TGCGCCAGCAGTCATCTTAGAGTAGTGGATAATTCACCCCTCCACTTT

j_call: TRBJ2-7
clone_size: .
d_call: TRBD2
v_call: TRBV27
cdr3_aa: CASSLRAGGSYEQYF
cdr3_nt: TGTGCCAGCAGTTTACGGGCGGGAGGTTCCTACGAGCAGTACTTC

j_call: TRBJ2-6
clone_size: .
d_call: .
v_call: TRBV28
cdr3_aa: CASSLSAGANVLTF
cdr3_nt: TGTGCCAGCAGTTTGTCGGCTGGGGCCAACGTCCTGACTTTC

j_call: TRBJ1-5
clone_size: .
d_call: TRBD1
v_call: TRBV7-9
cdr3_aa: CASSSKPGTGRNQPQHF
cdr3_nt: TGTGCCAGCAGCTCGAAGCCCGGGACAGGGAGGAATCAGCCCCAGCATTTT

j_call: TRBJ2-2
clone_size: once
d_call: TRBD1
v_call: TRBV11-3
cdr3_aa: CASSQWDSTGELFF
cdr3_nt: TGTGCCAGCAGCCAGTGGGACAGCACCGGGGAGCTGTTTTTT

j_call: TRBJ1-5
clone_size: .
d_call: TRBD1
v_call: TRBV7-9
cdr3_aa: CASSLVRGPGGGQPQHF
cdr3_nt: TGTGCCAGCAGCTTAGTAAGGGGGCCCGGAGGGGGTCAGCCCCAGCATTTT